The clone carrying this TCR beta chain occurred a few times. Its matching antigen is unknown. A 5'RACE reaction primed in the constant segment made cDNA libraries of TCR alpha and TCR beta, and these carried sample barcodes and UMIs. TCRdb called the 5' RACE reads again in MiXCR, with one record for every CDR3 protein. The sample contains under 600,000 distinct CDR3 sequences, 20% to 25% of which appear only once. Trimming shortened V by 4 bases and J by 2 bases, and 13 bases separated the two germline ends. This CDR3 is 14 amino acids long. CDR1 is SGHRS and CDR2 is YFSETQ in the germline V gene. These data belong to a study of T-cell memory formation after mild COVID-19. The wider study: Clusters were largely donor specific. Study-level findings and limits: Pre-infection memory showed some responding clones, and this suggested that cross-reactive memory joined. Day 15 to 85 contractors were CD4/CD8 balanced; later expanders leaned CD4+.

Sequenced material: PBMCs or a T cell subset sorted from them (not recorded which). The receptor was isolated from an adult woman who had mild COVID-19 (a few samples of this study predate the infection). Cell type and time point are not known. The chain couples TRBV5-1 to TRBJ2-7; TRBD1 is a possible D gene (6 bases). As DNA, the CDR3 is TGCGCCAGCAGCGCGACGGGACAAACCTACGAGCAGTACTTC. It translates to CASSATGQTYEQYF.